This T cell receptor (beta chain) emerged from a study of ipilimumab plus nivolumab after autologous stem cell transplantation. CDR1 and CDR2 from the germline V gene are SGHKS and YYEKEE (reference sequence). This CDR3 has 17 residues. The V and J ends lost 4 bases and 0 bases respectively, with 17 bases between them. The protocol was immunoSEQ multiplex PCR, while the TCRdb copy is restricted to in-frame clones and leaves out a portion. The sample records approximately 15,000 clones, approximately 74% being singletons. This TCR was sampled from a male donor with primary mediastinal lymphoma. V is TRBV5-5 and J is TRBJ2-1, with D possibly being TRBD1 or TRBD2 (6 bases each). The specimen comprised PBMCs, sampled in a trial of ipilimumab plus nivolumab as post-transplant consolidation. This CDR3 is CASSLREADSSYNEQFF. The CDR3 nucleotides are TGTGCCAGCAGCCTGAGGGAGGCGGACAGCTCCTACAATGAGCAGTTCTTC.